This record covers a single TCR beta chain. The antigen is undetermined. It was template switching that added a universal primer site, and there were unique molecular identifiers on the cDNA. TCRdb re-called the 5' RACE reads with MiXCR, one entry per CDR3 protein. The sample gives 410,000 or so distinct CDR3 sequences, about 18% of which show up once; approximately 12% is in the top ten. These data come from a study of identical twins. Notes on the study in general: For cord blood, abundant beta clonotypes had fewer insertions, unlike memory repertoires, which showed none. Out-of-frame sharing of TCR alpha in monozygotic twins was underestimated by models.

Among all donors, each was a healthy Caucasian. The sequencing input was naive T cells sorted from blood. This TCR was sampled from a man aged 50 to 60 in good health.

In DNA form, the CDR3 reads TGCGCCAGCAGCCAAGAGCTAGCGGGAGGGTACAATGAGCAGTTCTTC. Protein sequence: CASSQELAGGYNEQFF. The V call is TRBV4-3, the J call TRBJ2-1; 12 positions match TRBD2. Germline V CDR1 and CDR2: LGHNA, YSLEER. The length of the CDR3 is 16 residues. With 0 bases clipped from V and 4 bases from J, the junction kept 1 base outside the gene matches.